The 15 T cell receptor beta chains below come from one sample, sequenced in a study of cytomegalovirus exposure and HLA in healthy donors (dated by TCRdb to the late 2010s). Libraries were prepared through the immunoSEQ multiplex PCR assay. For the multiplex PCR, a mixture combining 60 forward primers for TCR Vbeta segments and 13 reverse primers for TCR Jbeta segments was used. Here the immuneACCESS table is served through TCRdb, limited to in-frame sequences with V and J called. Missing clones are a known gap in these copies; in checked studies unresolved V genes cover under half, and the rest lacks a known reason. The sample table lists about 95,000 clones, about two thirds of them with a count of one. 8.2% of the sample is in the top ten clones. Sequencing was done on a sample of PBMCs. Source of these receptors: a man in his 60s in good health and CMV-seronegative.

This clone was found once. This rearrangement joins TRBV4-1 to TRBJ1-5; D remains ambiguous. Trimming took off 1 base at V and 3 bases at J, with 16 bases between the two ends. The CDR3 is made up of 17 amino acids. Germline V gene sequence: CDR1 MGHRA, CDR2 YSYEKL. Here the CDR3 reads CASSQGGGGGPNQPQHF. CDR3 sequence (DNA): TGCGCCAGCAGCCAAGGTGGAGGTGGAGGGCCCAATCAGCCCCAGCATTTT.

The V call is TRBV19, the J call TRBJ1-4; no clear D gene. Looked up from germline, CDR1 is LNHDA and CDR2 is SQIVND (reference sequence). Deletions cut 4 bases from V and 0 bases from J, with 12 bases between. This CDR3 region has 16 residues. CDR3 region: CASSRREAATNEKLFF. CDR3 sequence (DNA): TGTGCCAGTAGTAGAAGAGAAGCCGCAACTAATGAAAAACTGTTTTTT.

The rearrangement links TRBV4-1 to TRBJ2-7; a weak D match, TRBD1 (9 bases). CDR3 length: 18 residues. Germline V lookup: CDR1 MGHRA, CDR2 YSYEKL. Deletions cut 3 bases from V and 1 base from J, with 22 bases between. CDR3 region: CASSQGQGGTRGSYEQYF. DNA of the CDR3: TGCGCCAGCAGCCAGGGACAGGGAGGGACTAGAGGTTCCTACGAGCAGTACTTC.

This clone came up a few times. The CDR3 is CASSWQRGDQDTQYF. The CDR3 DNA is TGTGCCAGCAGTTGGCAGCGGGGGGATCAAGATACGCAGTATTTT. The V and J genes are TRBV6-6 and TRBJ2-3; 9 bases agree with TRBD2. CDR1 and CDR2 (germline): MNHNY, SVGAGI (reference sequence). V lost 4 bases and J lost 5; bases outside the gene matches: 7. This CDR3 region has 15 residues.

The chain uses TRBV7-8 and TRBJ1-5; perhaps TRBD1 as D (6 bases). V was pared by 7 bases and J by 3 bases, with 16 bases between. Germline V gene lookup returns CDR1 SGHVS and CDR2 FQNEAQ. This CDR3 has 15 amino acids. This CDR3 is CASNPDRTYNQPQHF. CDR3 DNA: TGTGCCAGCAACCCAGACAGGACCTACAATCAGCCCCAGCATTTT.

CDR3 sequence: CASSLVGQTANYGYTF. For the CDR3, the DNA is TGTGCCAGCAGCTTAGTAGGACAGACGGCTAACTATGGCTACACCTTC. The chain is built from TRBV7-6 and TRBJ1-2, with a possible D match to TRBD1 (6 bases). This CDR3 region has 16 residues. Per germline, CDR1 SGHVS and CDR2 FNYEAQ. V lost 1 base and J lost 0, with 12 bases in between.

This chain uses TRBV7-9 with TRBJ2-3, with 13 bases that match TRBD2. The CDR3 contains 15 residues. V shed 5 bases, J shed 6 bases, and the junction held 5 bases outside the gene matches. The germline V gene encodes CDR1 SEHNR and CDR2 FQNEAQ (reference sequence). CDR3: CASSAGTSGMDTQYF. In DNA form, the CDR3 reads TGTGCCAGCAGCGCCGGGACTAGCGGGATGGATACGCAGTATTTT.

The chain links TRBV29-1 to TRBJ2-3, with D possibly TRBD1 on 6 matching bases. The CDR3 totals 14 residues. Trimming took 8 bases from V and 1 from J, leaving 16 bases between them. The germline V gene has CDR1 SQVTM and CDR2 ANQGSEA. The DNA for the CDR3 is TGCAGCACGGAGCAGGGGCGGGGCACAGATACGCAGTATTTT. Translating it yields CSTEQGRGTDTQYF.

The chain carries TRBV5-1 and TRBJ2-5; 9 bases map to TRBD2. The V gene end was trimmed by 4 bases and the J gene end by 4 bases; junction bases not matched to a gene: 11. CDR3 length: 16 residues. Germline-derived CDR1 and CDR2 are SGHRS and YFSETQ. The CDR3 DNA reads TGCGCCAGCAGCCCCGACGGGGCGGGGGGGCGAGAGACCCAGTACTTC. Its translation is CASSPDGAGGRETQYF.

This clone showed up just once. The J gene is TRBJ2-4, the V gene TRBV5-1; 7 bases agree with TRBD2. This CDR3 is built from 14 residues. Germline V lookup: CDR1 SGHRS, CDR2 YFSETQ. With V trimmed by 4 bases and J by 6 bases, 7 bases remained unmatched. The CDR3 region has the DNA TGCGCCAGCAGCATATCTAGCGGAGTAAACATTCAGTACTTC. This gives the protein CASSISSGVNIQYF.

The chain joins TRBV19 to TRBJ2-7; D perhaps matches TRBD1 (6 bases). V lost 6 bases and J lost 2, with 14 bases in between. Germline V gene lookup returns CDR1 LNHDA and CDR2 SQIVND (reference sequence). This CDR3 contains 14 residues. CDR3 coding DNA: TGTGCCAGTAGAACACCAGGGGACACCTACGAGCAGTACTTC. Translated, it gives CASRTPGDTYEQYF.

The rearrangement uses TRBV5-4 and TRBJ2-1, with TRBD2 as a possible D gene (5 bases). Germline V gives CDR1 SGHNT, CDR2 YYREEE (reference sequence). Trimming removed 0 bases at V and 5 bases at J, with 18 bases between. This CDR3 is built from 17 residues. The CDR3, as DNA: TGTGCCAGCAGCTTGGGGTCACGAGAGGGCCGGGACAATGAGCAGTTCTTC. Protein: CASSLGSREGRDNEQFF.

The CDR3 DNA sequence: TGTGCCAGCAGTTCTATGGACACTGGTTGGGAGACCCAGTACTTC. It specifies CASSSMDTGWETQYF. V gene TRBV28 combines with J gene TRBJ2-5; possibly TRBD1 for D (5 bases). Per germline, CDR1 MDHEN and CDR2 SYDVKM. This CDR3 is built from 15 residues. V was trimmed by 4 bases and J by 5 bases, leaving 17 bases between them.

The chain combines TRBV27 with TRBJ2-2, with D tentatively TRBD2 (6 bases). Germline V gives CDR1 MNHEY, CDR2 SMNVEV (reference sequence). The germline V and J ends were trimmed by 5 bases and 4 bases, with 14 bases remaining between them. The CDR3 covers 15 residues. The CDR3 region is CASSPGLGFTGELFF. CDR3 nucleotide sequence: TGTGCCAGCAGTCCGGGACTGGGTTTCACCGGGGAGCTGTTTTTT.

The chain links TRBV29-1 to TRBJ1-5; 8 nucleotides line up with TRBD1. The CDR3 has 12 residues. J was trimmed by 4 bases and V by 4 bases; bases with no gene match: 0. Germline CDR1 reads SQVTM; CDR2 reads ANQGSEA. The CDR3 reads CSVGQGNQPQHF. The DNA of the CDR3 is TGCAGCGTTGGACAGGGGAATCAGCCCCAGCATTTT.